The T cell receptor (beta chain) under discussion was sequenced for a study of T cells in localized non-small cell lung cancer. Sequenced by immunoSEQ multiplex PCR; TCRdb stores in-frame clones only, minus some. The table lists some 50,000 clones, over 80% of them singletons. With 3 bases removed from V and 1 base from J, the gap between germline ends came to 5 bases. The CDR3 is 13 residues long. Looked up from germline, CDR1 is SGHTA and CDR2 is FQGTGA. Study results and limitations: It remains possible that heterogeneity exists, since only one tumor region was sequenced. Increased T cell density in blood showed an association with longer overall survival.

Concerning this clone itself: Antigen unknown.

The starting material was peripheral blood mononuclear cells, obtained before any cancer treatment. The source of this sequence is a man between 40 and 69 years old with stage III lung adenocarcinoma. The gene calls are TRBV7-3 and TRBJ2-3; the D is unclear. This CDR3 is CASSFDGTDTQYF. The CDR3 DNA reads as TGTGCCAGCAGCTTCGACGGCACAGATACGCAGTATTTT.